The clone carrying this T cell receptor beta chain was seen many times. Its antigen is not known. Deletions cut 4 bases from V and 0 bases from J, with 10 bases between. This CDR3 has 14 amino acids. Germline V gene data show CDR1 as SQVTM and CDR2 as ANQGSEA. The record originates from a study of CD8 T cells in ankylosing spondylitis. Whole-study findings and limits: Characteristic, it appeared, of ankylosing spondylitis blood was a TCR beta motif of roughly eight highly homologous variants.

TCRdb used MiXCR to reprocess the 5' RACE reads, holding one entry per CDR3 protein. The sample holds some 450,000 distinct CDR3 sequences, 17% seen once. The V call is TRBV29-1, the J call TRBJ1-3; no reliable D call. The specimen sequenced was blood, either unsorted or a sorted T cell fraction (not recorded which). This clonotype was sampled from a male donor with ankylosing spondylitis. CDR3 nucleotides: TGCAGCGTTGTTCCCGGATCCTCTGGAAACACCATATATTTT. This codes for CSVVPGSSGNTIYF. The full variable domain, completed using reference TRBV29-1 and TRBJ1-3, is SAVISQKPSRDICQRGTSLTIQCQVDSQVTMMFWYRQQPGQSLTLIATANQGSEATYESGFVIDKFPISRPNLTFSTLTVSNMSPEDSSIYLCSVVPGSSGNTIYFGEGSWLTVV.